This TCR beta chain was identified in a study of identical twins. TCRdb re-derived calls from the 5' RACE reads in MiXCR, one entry per CDR3 protein. The sample has some 690,000 distinct CDR3 sequences, around 20% seen once. CDR1 and CDR2 (germline): SGHTA, FQGNSA. V shed 5 bases and J 8 bases; nucleotides not matched to a gene: 5. The CDR3 consists of 13 residues. This same sample was also part of a study on T cells expressing NK-cell markers. That report adds: It was from sorted CD3+CD56+NKG2C+, CD3+CD56+NKG2C- and CD3+CD56-NKG2C+ T cells that TCR beta repertoires came.

Sequencing used PBMCs. V and J are TRBV7-2 and TRBJ2-1, with 8 bases aligning to TRBD1. The source is a woman in her late teens or twenties in good health. The CDR3: CASSRGQGDEQFF. Here the CDR3 DNA reads TGTGCCAGCAGCCGAGGACAGGGAGATGAGCAGTTCTTC.